The 8 T cell receptor beta chains reported below all come from one sample, sequenced in a study of shared clonotypes between healthy human individuals. Sequencing used immunoSEQ multiplex PCR; TCRdb keeps in-frame clones, though not all of them. This table holds millions of clones, about 92% found once. The sample consisted of naive CD4+ T cells sorted from blood. The subset is: CD45RA+ positively selected. These receptors were taken from a man aged 18 to 29 in good health.

The chain recombines TRBV4-1 with TRBJ2-2, with no clear D. Germline assignment: CDR1 MGHRA and CDR2 YSYEKL. V was clipped by 3 bases and J by 9 bases, with 17 bases between them. This CDR3 spans 15 amino acids. CDR3: CASSQLPGPKRELFF. The CDR3 DNA follows: TGCGCCAGCAGCCAGCTCCCCGGGCCCAAGAGGGAGCTGTTTTTT.

The chain uses TRBV5-1 and TRBJ2-1; TRBD2 agrees at 11 bases. The germline gives CDR1 SGHRS, CDR2 YFSETQ. This CDR3 is built from 13 residues. J lost 7 bases, V lost 5 bases, and 2 bases had no gene match. The CDR3 DNA reads TGCGCCAGCAGGAGACTAGCGGGAAATGAGCAGTTCTTC. Translating gives CASRRLAGNEQFF.

The chain carries TRBV6-1 and TRBJ1-4; no firm D call. V shed 4 bases and J shed 5 bases, with 2 bases lying between them. The germline V gene encodes CDR1 MNHNS and CDR2 SASEGT. The CDR3 consists of 11 residues. CDR3 sequence (DNA): TGTGCCAGCAGTGGGAATGAAAAACTGTTTTTT. It yields the protein CASSGNEKLFF.

The chain uses TRBV11-2 and TRBJ2-7; D is unresolved. There are 13 residues in the CDR3. The germline V and J ends were trimmed by 1 base and 7 bases, with 11 bases remaining between them. Germline CDR1 reads SGHAT; CDR2 reads FQNNGV. CDR3 DNA: TGTGCCAGCAGCTTAGCCTGGGTATCTGAGCAGTACTTC. Protein: CASSLAWVSEQYF.

The chain is built from TRBV7-9 and TRBJ2-1; tentative D call: TRBD2 (6 bases). V lost 3 bases and J lost 0, with 12 bases in between. Germline-derived CDR1 and CDR2 are SEHNR and FQNEAQ (reference sequence). The CDR3 totals 16 residues. The CDR3 loop reads CASSLGRGISYNEQFF. CDR3 nucleotide sequence: TGTGCCAGCAGCTTGGGACGCGGGATCTCCTACAATGAGCAGTTCTTC.

This clone appeared once. The chain employs TRBV29-1 and TRBJ1-1, with D possibly matching TRBD1 (6 bases). With 7 bases removed from V and 5 bases from J, the gap between germline ends came to 17 bases. CDR1 and CDR2 (germline): SQVTM, ANQGSEA. The CDR3 is 13 amino acids. In nucleotides, the CDR3 is TGCAGCGCTGTACAGGGAGGGGTTACTGAAGCTTTCTTT. Its translation: CSAVQGGVTEAFF. Combining the CDR3 with reference TRBV29-1 and TRBJ1-1 gives the whole variable domain SAVISQKPSRDICQRGTSLTIQCQVDSQVTMMFWYRQQPGQSLTLIATANQGSEATYESGFVIDKFPISRPNLTFSTLTVSNMSPEDSSIYLCSAVQGGVTEAFFGQGTRLTVV.

The chain employs TRBV28 and TRBJ2-5, with 7 positions matching TRBD1. In germline, CDR1 is MDHEN, CDR2 SYDVKM. J lost 5 bases, V lost 6 bases, and 9 bases had no gene match. This CDR3 contains 14 residues. CDR3 sequence reads: CASRETGTGETQYF. In DNA, the CDR3 is TGTGCCAGCAGAGAGACAGGGACCGGGGAGACCCAGTACTTC.

The chain combines TRBV2 with TRBJ1-2; 9 nucleotides line up with TRBD1. The CDR3 spans 13 residues. Germline V gene sequence: CDR1 SNHLY, CDR2 FYNNEI. With V trimmed by 8 bases and J by 13 bases, 14 bases remained unmatched. CDR3 bases: TGTGCCAGCGCGCCGGGAAACAGGGGGCGCAGCACCTTC. Its protein product is CASAPGNRGRSTF.